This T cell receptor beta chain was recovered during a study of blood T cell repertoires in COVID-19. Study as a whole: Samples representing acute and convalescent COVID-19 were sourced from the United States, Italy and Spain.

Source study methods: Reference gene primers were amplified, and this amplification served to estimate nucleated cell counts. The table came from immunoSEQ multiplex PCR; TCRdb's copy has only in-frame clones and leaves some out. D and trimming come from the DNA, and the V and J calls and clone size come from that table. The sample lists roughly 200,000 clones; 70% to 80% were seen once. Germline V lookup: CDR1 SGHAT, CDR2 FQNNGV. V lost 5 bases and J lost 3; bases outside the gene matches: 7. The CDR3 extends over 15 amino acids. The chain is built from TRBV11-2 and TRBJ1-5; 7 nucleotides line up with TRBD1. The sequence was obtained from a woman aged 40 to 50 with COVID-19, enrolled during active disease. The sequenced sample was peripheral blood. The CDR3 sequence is CASSRSGTVNQPQHF. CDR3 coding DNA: TGTGCCAGCAGCCGATCCGGGACAGTCAATCAGCCCCAGCATTTT. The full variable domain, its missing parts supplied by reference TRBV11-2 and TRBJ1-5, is EAGVAQSPRYKIIEKRQSVAFWCNPISGHATLYWYQQILGQGPKLLIQFQNNGVVDDSQLPKDRFSAERLKGVDSTLKIQPAKLEDSAVYLCASSRSGTVNQPQHFGDGTRLSIL.